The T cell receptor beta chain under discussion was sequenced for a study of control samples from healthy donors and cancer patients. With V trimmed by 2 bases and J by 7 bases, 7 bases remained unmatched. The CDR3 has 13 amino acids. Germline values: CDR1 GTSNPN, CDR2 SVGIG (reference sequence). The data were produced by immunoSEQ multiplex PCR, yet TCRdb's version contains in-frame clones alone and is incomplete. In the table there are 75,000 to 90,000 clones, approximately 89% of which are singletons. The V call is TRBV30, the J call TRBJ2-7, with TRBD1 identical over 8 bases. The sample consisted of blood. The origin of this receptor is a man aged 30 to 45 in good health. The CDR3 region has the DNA TGTGCCTGGAGTAGGCAGGGGGCTGGGGAGCAGTACGTC. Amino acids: CAWSRQGAGEQYV.